The sequence of this T cell receptor beta chain was determined in a study of monozygotic twins with inflammatory bowel disease. Study-wide results and limits: The study found lower TCRbeta diversity (inverse Simpson) in IBD patients than in healthy co-twins.

Concerning this clonotype: The antigen remains undetermined.

Using the 5' RACE reads, TCRdb records one entry per CDR3 protein without DNA. The sample's table shows more than 85,000 distinct CDR3 sequences. Sampling involved one blood draw (less than 2.7 ml) for every donor. This CDR3 spans 15 amino acids. Germline values: CDR1 SGHRS, CDR2 YFSETQ. This sequence was found in a human donor with ulcerative colitis or Crohn's disease, or a healthy co-twin of an affected twin (not recorded which). The sequencing input was blood. This chain links TRBV5-1 with TRBJ2-1; the D call from TCRdb, TRBD2, cannot be confirmed without DNA. The CDR3 spells CASSLGLAGGFEQFF.